Below, 21 T cell receptor beta chains from the same sample are listed, as sequenced in a study of shared clonotypes between healthy human individuals. TCRdb's copy holds only in-frame clones and misses some; the assay was immunoSEQ multiplex PCR. The data hold 950,000 to 1,300,000 clones, with about 75% observed a single time. Sequencing was performed on memory CD4+ T cells sorted from blood. Subset defined: CD45RA-negative fraction. Receptors originate from a man younger than 35 in good health.

This clone appeared once. The chain couples TRBV7-9 to TRBJ2-7; perhaps TRBD2 as D (6 bases). Per germline, CDR1 SEHNR and CDR2 FQNEAQ (reference sequence). The CDR3 is 19 residues long. V shed 4 bases and J shed 0 bases, with 25 bases lying between them. Here the CDR3 reads CASSYPSGSSHDRSYEQYF. For the CDR3, the DNA is TGTGCCAGCAGCTACCCATCCGGGAGCAGTCACGACCGCTCCTACGAGCAGTACTTC.

This rearrangement joins TRBV30 to TRBJ1-1, with D tentatively TRBD1 (5 bases). V lost 1 base and J lost 0, with 18 bases in between. The CDR3 is 17 residues long. CDR1 and CDR2 (germline): GTSNPN, SVGIG (reference sequence). The CDR3 loop reads CAWSGPTRGSMNTEAFF. The CDR3 DNA reads as TGTGCCTGGAGTGGGCCCACTAGGGGTTCCATGAACACTGAAGCTTTCTTT.

The V gene is TRBV10-2, the J gene TRBJ2-3; 7 nucleotides align to TRBD2. The ends lost 7 bases at V and 4 bases at J; junction bases unmatched: 11. The CDR3 extends over 15 amino acids. The germline V gene has CDR1 WSHSY and CDR2 SAAADI. The DNA for the CDR3 is TGCGCCAGCAACAACCTCGGGGGAGGGGCAGATACGCAGTATTTT. It codes for CASNNLGGGADTQYF.

The J gene is TRBJ2-3, the V gene TRBV30; D remains unclear. Germline lookup yields CDR1 GTSNPN and CDR2 SVGIG (reference sequence). V was shortened by 3 bases and J by 0 bases, with 7 bases between the two germline ends. There are 13 residues in the CDR3. The CDR3 reads CAWRETSTDTQYF. In DNA form, the CDR3 reads TGTGCCTGGAGGGAAACTAGCACAGATACGCAGTATTTT.

The chain joins TRBV4-1 to TRBJ2-5; D gene unclear. Germline V gives CDR1 MGHRA, CDR2 YSYEKL. V lost 4 bases, J lost 1 base, and 10 bases lay in between. This CDR3 region has 14 residues. CDR3 bases: TGCGCCAGCAGCCGCGGAGAGGTCCAAGAGACCCAGTACTTC. Residues: CASSRGEVQETQYF.

The chain links TRBV15 to TRBJ1-4; 11 positions agree with TRBD1. Trimming at V came to 5 bases and at J to 7 bases, leaving 18 bases not matched to a gene. The CDR3 sequence is 19 residues long. Germline assignment: CDR1 LNHNV and CDR2 YYDKDF (reference sequence). This chain's CDR3 is CATSPRTGGGRRKSEKLFF. The DNA of the CDR3 is TGTGCCACCAGCCCACGGACAGGGGGCGGACGCCGAAAAAGTGAAAAACTGTTTTTT. Full variable domain (remainder filled in from reference TRBV15 and TRBJ1-4): DAMVIQNPRYQVTQFGKPVTLSCSQTLNHNVMYWYQQKSSQAPKLLFHYYDKDFNNEADTPDNFQSRRPNTSFCFLDIRSPGLGDTAMYLCATSPRTGGGRRKSEKLFFGSGTQLSVL.

This chain links TRBV5-1 with TRBJ2-2; 7 bases match TRBD1. Losses at the gene ends were 10 bases for V and 5 bases for J; bases not matched to a gene: 11. From germline, CDR1 is SGHRS and CDR2 YFSETQ. The CDR3 has 14 residues. The CDR3: CAVAQGVGTGELFF. CDR3 in DNA: TGCGCCGTCGCCCAGGGGGTCGGGACCGGGGAGCTGTTTTTT.

This clone has only a few counts. V is TRBV11-3 and J is TRBJ2-7; the D call may be TRBD1 or TRBD2 (5 bases each). Germline-derived CDR1 and CDR2 are SGHNT and YENEEA. The CDR3 spans 14 residues. V was pared by 5 bases and J by 6 bases, with 17 bases between. CDR3 amino acids: CASSQGPGRAEQYF. The CDR3 DNA follows: TGTGCCAGCAGCCAGGGCCCGGGAAGGGCCGAGCAGTACTTC.

This rearrangement joins TRBV7-2 to TRBJ2-5; the match to TRBD1 covers 7 bases. Germline trimming cut 6 bases from V and 1 base from J; bases unmatched to any gene: 5. CDR1 SGHTA and CDR2 FQGNSA come from the germline V gene. The CDR3 extends over 14 amino acids. For the CDR3, the DNA is TGTGCCAGCAGGAGGGACAGCCGCCAAGAGACCCAGTACTTC. Amino acid sequence: CASRRDSRQETQYF.

In its sample, this clone was seen many times. This chain connects TRBV6-6 to TRBJ2-1, with TRBD2 identical over 7 bases. CDR3 length: 15 amino acids. J lost 5 bases, V lost 4 bases, and 8 bases had no gene match. Germline CDR1 MNHNY, CDR2 SVGAGI (reference sequence). The CDR3 DNA is TGTGCCAGCAGTTGGGCGGGACTACCTGACAATGAGCAGTTCTTC. Translation gives CASSWAGLPDNEQFF.

V gene TRBV28 combines with J gene TRBJ1-4; no clear D gene. Trimming took off 8 bases at V and 0 bases at J, with 13 bases between the two ends. In germline, CDR1 is MDHEN, CDR2 SYDVKM. The CDR3 is 15 residues long. CDR3 nucleotides: TGTGCCAGCGATATGGCAGGAGCAACTAATGAAAAACTGTTTTTT. Protein sequence: CASDMAGATNEKLFF.

This chain links TRBV6-1 with TRBJ1-2; D gene uncertain. The CDR3 sequence is 11 residues long. With 5 bases removed from V and 6 bases from J, the gap between germline ends came to 7 bases. The germline V gene encodes CDR1 MNHNS and CDR2 SASEGT. The CDR3: CASSRKDGYTF. The CDR3 DNA is TGTGCCAGCAGTCGAAAAGATGGCTACACCTTC.

In nucleotides, the CDR3 is TGCAGTGTAATGAAAGGGGTCGACGGGTACTTC. This codes for CSVMKGVDGYF. The rearrangement joins TRBV20-1 to TRBJ2-7; TRBD1 is a possible D gene (5 bases). This CDR3 is built from 11 residues. The V gene's germline CDR1 is DFQATT and CDR2 SNEGSKA (reference sequence). V lost 7 bases to trimming and J lost 12 bases, with 19 bases between them.

The chain joins TRBV6-1 to TRBJ1-2; D is possibly TRBD1 (6 bases). Germline loops: CDR1 MNHNS, CDR2 SASEGT. This CDR3 region has 13 residues. Trimming cost V 6 bases and J 7 bases, with 15 bases left between them. The DNA for the CDR3 is TGTGCCAGCAGGACGGGCAGGGGAAGTGGCTACACCTTC. It encodes CASRTGRGSGYTF.

This chain uses TRBV5-6 with TRBJ2-5; 9 bases map to TRBD1. This CDR3 is built from 15 residues. Germline V gives CDR1 SGHDT, CDR2 YYEEEE. J lost 4 bases, V lost 5 bases, and 9 bases had no gene match. CDR3 residues: CASSFGTGKGETQYF. The CDR3, as DNA: TGTGCCAGCAGTTTCGGGACAGGGAAGGGAGAGACCCAGTACTTC.

Comments on this clone: Being one base from a much bigger clone, this may be a read error. The V gene is TRBV5-1, the J gene TRBJ1-3; D unclear. CDR3 length: 15 residues. The V end was cut by 4 bases, the J end by 0 bases, with 11 bases between. The V gene's germline CDR1 is SGHRS and CDR2 YFSETQ. The CDR3 is CASSVNGSSGNTIYF. The CDR3 bases are TGCGCCAGCAGCGTAAACGGGAGCTCTGGAAACACCATATATTTT.

The chain is built from TRBV28 and TRBJ2-7, with D tentatively TRBD1 (5 bases). CDR1 MDHEN and CDR2 SYDVKM come from the germline V gene. V lost 6 bases, J lost 5 bases, and 11 bases lay in between. This CDR3 has 12 amino acids. This CDR3 is CASSTGHDEQYF. The CDR3 DNA reads TGTGCCAGCAGCACCGGACATGACGAGCAGTACTTC.

This clone came up once. In DNA form, the CDR3 reads TGTGCCAGCAGTCTTAGCGGGAGGGACACCGGGGAGCTGTTTTTT. Translation gives CASSLSGRDTGELFF. The V call is TRBV25-1, the J call TRBJ2-2; 11 bases align to TRBD2. The ends lost 5 bases at V and 3 bases at J; junction bases unmatched: 2. CDR1 and CDR2 (germline): MGHDK, SYGVNS. This CDR3 spans 15 amino acids. The full variable domain, in which reference TRBV25-1 and TRBJ2-2 provide the parts outside the CDR3, is EADIYQTPRYLVIGTGKKITLECSQTMGHDKMYWYQQDPGMELHLIHYSYGVNSTEKGDLSSESTVSRIRTEHFPLTLESARPSHTSQYLCASSLSGRDTGELFFGEGSRLTVL.

In regard to this clone: This CDR3 is also generated by other DNA sequences in the sample. V and J are TRBV6-6 and TRBJ1-6, with D hard to call. V was pared by 2 bases and J by 5 bases, with 7 bases between. Germline-derived CDR1 and CDR2 are MNHNY and SVGAGI (reference sequence). The CDR3 sequence is 14 residues long. The CDR3 sequence is CASSYGQDNSPLHF. As DNA, the CDR3 is TGTGCCAGCAGTTACGGGCAGGATAATTCACCCCTCCACTTT.

The chain carries TRBV4-1 and TRBJ1-3; 8 nucleotides align to TRBD1. Germline V gene data show CDR1 as MGHRA and CDR2 as YSYEKL. This CDR3 has 18 residues. V trimming: 1 base; J trimming: 0 bases; junction bases outside the gene matches: 8. CDR3 DNA: TGCGCCAGCAGCCAAGGGACAGGGCCGAGACTCTCTGGAAACACCATATATTTT. It specifies CASSQGTGPRLSGNTIYF.

CDR3 coding DNA: TGTGCCAGCAGCCAGCAAGGAGGCGCAGATACGCAGTATTTT. Translating gives CASSQQGGADTQYF. The chain employs TRBV9 and TRBJ2-3, with a weak D call TRBD2 (5 bases). This CDR3 contains 14 residues. Trimming pared 4 bases from V and 4 bases from J, leaving 13 bases between. The germline CDR1 and CDR2 sequences are SGDLS and YYNGEE. The whole variable domain, remainder taken from reference TRBV9 and TRBJ2-3, is DSGVTQTPKHLITATGQRVTLRCSPRSGDLSVYWYQQSLDQGLQFLIQYYNGEERAKGNILERFSAQQFPDLHSELNLSSLELGDSALYFCASSQQGGADTQYFGPGTRLTVL.